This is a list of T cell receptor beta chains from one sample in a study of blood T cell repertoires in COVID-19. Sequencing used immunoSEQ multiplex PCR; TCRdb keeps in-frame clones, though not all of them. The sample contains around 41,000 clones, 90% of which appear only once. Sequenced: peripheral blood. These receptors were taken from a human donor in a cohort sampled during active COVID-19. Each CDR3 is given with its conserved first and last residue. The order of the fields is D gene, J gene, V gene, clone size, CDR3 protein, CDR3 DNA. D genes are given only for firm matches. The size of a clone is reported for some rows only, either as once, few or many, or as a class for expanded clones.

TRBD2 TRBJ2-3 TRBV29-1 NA CSVEWVTSGRSTDTQYF TGCAGCGTTGAATGGGTTACTAGCGGGAGAAGCACAGATACGCAGTATTTT
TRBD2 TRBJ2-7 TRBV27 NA CASSLIAGAPEQYF TGTGCCAGCAGTTTGATAGCGGGAGCCCCCGAGCAGTACTTC
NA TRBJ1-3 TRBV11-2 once CASSLGGVGNTIYF TGTGCCAGCAGCTTAGGGGGCGTTGGAAACACCATATATTTT
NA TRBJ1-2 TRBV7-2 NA CASSLVRDSGYTF TGTGCCAGCAGCTTAGTGCGAGACTCTGGCTACACCTTC
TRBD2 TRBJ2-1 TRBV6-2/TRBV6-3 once CASSRMTGLATNEQFF TGTGCCAGCAGTAGAATGACGGGACTAGCGACCAATGAGCAGTTCTTC
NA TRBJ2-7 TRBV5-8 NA CASSRRQSSYEQYF TGTGCCAGCAGTAGAAGACAGAGCTCCTACGAGCAGTACTTC
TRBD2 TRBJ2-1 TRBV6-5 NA CASSYRASGVNEQFF TGTGCCAGCAGTTATCGGGCTAGCGGGGTCAATGAGCAGTTCTTC
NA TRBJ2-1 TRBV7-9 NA CASSLASFDEQFF TGTGCCAGCAGCTTAGCCTCCTTCGATGAGCAGTTCTTC
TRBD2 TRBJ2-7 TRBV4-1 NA CASSQDFSGSAYEQYF TGCGCCAGCAGCCAAGACTTCAGCGGGAGCGCCTACGAGCAGTACTTC
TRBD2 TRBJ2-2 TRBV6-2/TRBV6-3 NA CASSYSGGRFGGELFF TGTGCCAGCAGTTACAGCGGGGGGAGGTTCGGCGGGGAGCTGTTTTTT
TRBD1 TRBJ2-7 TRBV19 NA CASSNPGTGNYEQYF TGTGCCAGTAGTAACCCTGGGACAGGGAATTACGAGCAGTACTTC
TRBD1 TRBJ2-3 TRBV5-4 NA CASSPKGTGGTGDTQYF TGTGCCAGCAGCCCGAAAGGGACAGGGGGCACAGGAGATACGCAGTATTTT
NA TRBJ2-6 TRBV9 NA CASSPFPSGANVLTF TGTGCCAGCAGCCCCTTTCCTTCTGGGGCCAACGTCCTGACTTTC
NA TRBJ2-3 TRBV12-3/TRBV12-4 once CASYIKDTQYF TGTGCCAGCTACATCAAGGATACGCAGTATTTT
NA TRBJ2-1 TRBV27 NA CASSQNNEQFF TGTGCCAGCAGTCAGAACAATGAGCAGTTCTTC
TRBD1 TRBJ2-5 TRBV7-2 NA CASSRGQGETQYF TGTGCCAGCAGCCGCGGACAGGGGGAGACCCAGTACTTC
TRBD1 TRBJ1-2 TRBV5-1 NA CASSGTQGTTNYGYTF TGCGCCAGCAGCGGAACACAGGGGACGACTAACTATGGCTACACCTTC
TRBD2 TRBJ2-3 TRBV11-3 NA CASSPGLAGGPGTDTQYF TGTGCCAGCAGCCCGGGACTAGCGGGGGGGCCTGGCACAGATACGCAGTATTTT
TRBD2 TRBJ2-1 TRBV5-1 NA CASSISGGADNEQFF TGCGCCAGCAGCATTAGCGGGGGGGCCGACAATGAGCAGTTCTTC
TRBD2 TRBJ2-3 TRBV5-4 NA CASSSGTSGATDTQYF TGTGCCAGCAGCAGCGGGACTAGCGGGGCCACAGATACGCAGTATTTT
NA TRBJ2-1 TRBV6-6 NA CASSYSAGVHEQFF TGTGCCAGCAGTTACTCGGCAGGGGTGCATGAGCAGTTCTTC
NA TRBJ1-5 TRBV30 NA CASSTQLGAHQPQHF TGTGCCTCCTCCACGCAGTTGGGGGCCCATCAGCCCCAGCATTTT
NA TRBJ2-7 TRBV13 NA CASSLEGVGRYEQYF TGTGCCAGCAGCTTAGAGGGGGTTGGGCGATACGAGCAGTACTTC
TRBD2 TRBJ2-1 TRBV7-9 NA CASKLAGSGNEQFF TGTGCCAGTAAGCTAGCGGGGAGTGGGAATGAGCAGTTCTTC
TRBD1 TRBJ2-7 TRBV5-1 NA CASSWTGGSYEQYF TGCGCCAGCAGCTGGACAGGGGGCTCCTACGAGCAGTACTTC
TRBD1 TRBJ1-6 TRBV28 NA CASSLTRDRTSSYNSPLHF TGTGCCAGCAGTTTGACCCGGGACAGGACTAGCTCCTATAATTCACCCCTCCACTTT
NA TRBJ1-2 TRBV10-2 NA CASSIGGGTGGYTF TGCGCCAGCAGCATCGGAGGAGGGACGGGTGGCTACACCTTC
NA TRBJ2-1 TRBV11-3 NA CASSPETSYNEQFF TGTGCCAGCAGCCCAGAAACTAGTTACAATGAGCAGTTCTTC
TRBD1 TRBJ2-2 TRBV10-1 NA CASSEVGRGTGELFF TGCGCCAGCAGTGAGGTGGGCAGGGGGACCGGGGAGCTGTTTTTT
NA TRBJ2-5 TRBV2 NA CASSEGQRETQYF TGTGCCAGCAGTGAAGGGCAGAGGGAGACCCAGTACTTC
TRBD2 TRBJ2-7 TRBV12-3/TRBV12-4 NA CASSGGLGYEQYF TGTGCCAGCAGTGGGGGACTAGGTTACGAGCAGTACTTC
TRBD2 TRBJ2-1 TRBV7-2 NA CASSLVASGTNEQFF TGTGCCAGCAGCTTAGTGGCTAGCGGGACCAATGAGCAGTTCTTC
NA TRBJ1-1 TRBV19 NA CASSRGTEAFF TGTGCCAGTAGTCGGGGCACTGAAGCTTTCTTT
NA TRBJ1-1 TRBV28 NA CASSLWVQNTEAFF TGTGCCAGCAGTTTATGGGTACAGAACACTGAAGCTTTCTTT
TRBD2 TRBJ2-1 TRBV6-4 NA CASSDSGGRAGNEQFF TGTGCCAGCAGTGATTCAGGCGGGAGGGCCGGCAATGAGCAGTTCTTC
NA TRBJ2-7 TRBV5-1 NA CASSLGDSSYEQYF TGCGCCAGCAGCTTGGGGGACTCCTCCTACGAGCAGTACTTC
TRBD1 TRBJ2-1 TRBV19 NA CASSIAGTENNEQFF TGTGCCAGTAGTATAGCCGGGACAGAGAACAATGAGCAGTTCTTC
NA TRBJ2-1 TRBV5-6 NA CASSLGLRFEQFF TGTGCCAGCAGCTTGGGTTTGCGGTTTGAGCAGTTCTTC
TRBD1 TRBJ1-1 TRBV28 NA CASSFRGRGPPEAFF TGTGCCAGCAGTTTTAGGGGCAGGGGGCCTCCTGAAGCTTTCTTT
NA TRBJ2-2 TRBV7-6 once CASSLSSNTGELFF TGTGCCAGCAGCTTATCGAGTAACACCGGGGAGCTGTTTTTT
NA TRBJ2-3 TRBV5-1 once CASSVVRSDTQYF TGCGCCAGCAGCGTTGTGAGGTCAGATACGCAGTATTTT
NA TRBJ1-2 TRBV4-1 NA CASSQDGLSAYGYTF TGCGCCAGCAGCCAAGATGGATTAAGCGCATATGGCTACACCTTC
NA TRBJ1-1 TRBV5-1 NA CASSLGQGDGTEAFF TGCGCCAGCAGCTTGGGGCAGGGTGACGGAACTGAAGCTTTCTTT
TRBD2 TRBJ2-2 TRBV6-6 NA CASSPPPAGNTGELFF TGTGCCAGCAGTCCTCCCCCAGCGGGAAACACCGGGGAGCTGTTTTTT
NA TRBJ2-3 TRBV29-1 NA CSVGGLPSTDTQYF TGCAGCGTTGGCGGACTCCCGAGCACAGATACGCAGTATTTT
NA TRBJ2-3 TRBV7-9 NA CASSTIQGTDTQYF TGTGCCAGCAGCACGATACAGGGTACAGATACGCAGTATTTT
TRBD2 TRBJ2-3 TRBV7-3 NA CASSPSGSADTQYF TGTGCCAGCAGCCCGAGCGGGAGCGCAGATACGCAGTATTTT
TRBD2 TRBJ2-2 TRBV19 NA CASTGGRIANTGELFF TGTGCCAGTACGGGCGGGAGGATAGCGAACACCGGGGAGCTGTTTTTT
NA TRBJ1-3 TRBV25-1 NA CASSDKRPSSGNTIYF TGTGCCAGCAGTGATAAGAGGCCGAGCTCTGGAAACACCATATATTTT
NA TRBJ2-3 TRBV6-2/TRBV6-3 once CASSVLGSTDTQYF TGTGCCAGCAGTGTCCTAGGAAGCACAGATACGCAGTATTTT
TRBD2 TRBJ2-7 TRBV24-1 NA CATSDRPSGYSYEQYF TGTGCCACCAGTGACCGGCCTAGCGGATACTCCTACGAGCAGTACTTC
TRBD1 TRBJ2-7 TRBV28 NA CASSIRDRGTYEQYF TGTGCCAGCAGTATCCGGGACAGGGGAACCTACGAGCAGTACTTC
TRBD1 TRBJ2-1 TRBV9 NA CASSARTGINEQFF TGTGCCAGCAGCGCCCGGACAGGGATCAATGAGCAGTTCTTC
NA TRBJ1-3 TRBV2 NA CASILQVSGNTIYF TGTGCCAGCATTCTACAGGTATCTGGAAACACCATATATTTT
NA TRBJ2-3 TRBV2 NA CASSELTLTDTQYF TGTGCCAGCAGTGAATTGACTCTCACAGATACGCAGTATTTT
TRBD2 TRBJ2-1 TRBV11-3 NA CASSLMGGVGEQFF TGTGCCAGCAGCTTAATGGGAGGGGTCGGGGAGCAGTTCTTC